Following are 27 T cell receptor beta chains from one sample sequenced in a study of CD8 T cells in ankylosing spondylitis. TCRdb reprocessed the 5' RACE reads with MiXCR, giving one entry per CDR3 protein. The sample has tens of thousands of distinct CDR3 sequences, more than 25% seen once. The sequenced material came from synovial fluid, either unsorted or a sorted T cell fraction (not recorded which). Receptors were obtained from a male donor with ankylosing spondylitis.

The chain carries TRBV18 and TRBJ1-1; 10 nucleotides align to TRBD1. V was clipped by 2 bases and J by 1 base; unmatched bases: 13. Germline V gives CDR1 KGHSH, CDR2 LQKENI. The CDR3 is 19 amino acids. CDR3 region: CASSPWARQGAFRNTEAFF. DNA of the CDR3: TGTGCCAGCTCACCATGGGCCCGACAGGGGGCATTTAGGAACACTGAAGCTTTCTTT.

The sample holds a few counts of this clonotype. The V and J genes are TRBV10-2 and TRBJ1-1; no reliable D call. Germline V lookup: CDR1 WSHSY, CDR2 SAAADI. V lost 2 bases, J lost 1 base, and 5 bases lay in between. The length of the CDR3 is 13 residues. CDR3 amino acids: CASSELGNTEAFF. The CDR3, as DNA: TGCGCCAGCAGTGAGCTAGGGAACACTGAAGCTTTCTTT.

This chain links TRBV25-1 with TRBJ2-5, with D perhaps given as TRBD1 or TRBD2 (5 bases each). Trimming cost V 5 bases and J 1 base, with 23 bases left between them. Germline CDR1 reads MGHDK; CDR2 reads SYGVNS. The CDR3 is 18 amino acids. CDR3 sequence reads: CASSKLGGRPGAQETQYF. The CDR3 nucleotides are TGTGCCAGCAGTAAATTAGGCGGACGACCCGGGGCCCAAGAGACCCAGTACTTC.

V is TRBV5-1 and J is TRBJ1-2; no reliable D call. The CDR3 totals 16 residues. CDR1 and CDR2 (germline): SGHRS, YFSETQ. Trimming took 0 bases from V and 2 from J, leaving 14 bases between them. DNA of the CDR3: TGCGCCAGCAGCTTGGAGCGTCGGCACACGAACTATGGCTACACCTTC. This gives the protein CASSLERRHTNYGYTF.

This clonotype counts as medium-sized. The V gene is TRBV20-1, the J gene TRBJ1-1, with D unclear. Between the trimmed V and J ends, which lost 1 base and 5 bases, there was a span of 11 bases. Germline lookup yields CDR1 DFQATT and CDR2 SNEGSKA (reference sequence). The CDR3 covers 13 residues. CDR3 region: CSARVLPDTEAFF. The CDR3 DNA reads TGCAGTGCTAGAGTGCTACCGGATACTGAAGCTTTCTTT.

This clonotype turned up a few times. The rearrangement links TRBV20-1 to TRBJ2-7; TRBD1 matches at 9 bases. This CDR3 has 16 amino acids. Losses at the gene ends were 1 base for V and 1 base for J; bases not matched to a gene: 8. Germline CDR1 DFQATT, CDR2 SNEGSKA (reference sequence). The CDR3 sequence: CSARALDRGDSYEQYF. The CDR3 DNA is TGCAGTGCTAGAGCCCTGGACAGGGGAGATTCCTACGAGCAGTACTTC.

The chain links TRBV10-3 to TRBJ1-1, with 9 bases identical to TRBD1. The germline V gene has CDR1 ENHRY and CDR2 SYGVKD. The CDR3 totals 16 residues. V shed 0 bases and J 3 bases; nucleotides not matched to a gene: 5. DNA of the CDR3: TGTGCCATCAGTGAGTCGATTGGGACAGGGTACACTGAAGCTTTCTTT. Amino acid sequence: CAISESIGTGYTEAFF.

The chain combines TRBV15 with TRBJ1-4; D is uncertain. This CDR3 is 14 amino acids long. The germline gives CDR1 LNHNV, CDR2 YYDKDF (reference sequence). Trimming removed 0 bases from V and 6 bases from J, with 8 bases in between. Here the CDR3 DNA reads TGTGCCACCAGCAGAGATGTCAGTGATGAAAAACTGTTTTTT. Translation gives CATSRDVSDEKLFF.

There are a few counts of this clonotype. In DNA, the CDR3 is TGTGCCAGCAGCTTAGCTAGTTTCTCTAGCGAGCAGTACGTC. Translated: CASSLASFSSEQYV. The chain joins TRBV7-2 to TRBJ2-7; no definite D call. This CDR3 comprises 14 residues. V was pared by 0 bases and J by 6 bases, with 12 bases between. Per germline, CDR1 SGHTA and CDR2 FQGNSA.

This clonotype was observed a handful of times. This sequence joins TRBV10-2 and TRBJ2-1; D not resolved. Trimming removed 6 bases at V and 8 bases at J, with 8 bases between. CDR3 length equals 11 residues. Germline V CDR1 and CDR2: WSHSY, SAAADI. CDR3 nucleotide sequence: TGCGCCAGCAGCCCTCTATATGAGCAGTTCTTC. Amino acid sequence: CASSPLYEQFF.

This clonotype showed up many times. The chain recombines TRBV12-3 or TRBV12-4 with TRBJ1-1; D is possibly TRBD1 (5 bases). V was pared by 7 bases and J by 1 base, with 16 bases between. CDR3 length: 15 residues. The CDR3 region has the DNA TGTGCCAGCATTTCCTATCCAGGACAGAACACTGAAGCTTTCTTT. It codes for CASISYPGQNTEAFF.

This clonotype came up once. V usage is TRBV19 and J usage is TRBJ1-1; D might be TRBD1 (5 bases). Trimming took off 8 bases at V and 7 bases at J, with 17 bases between the two ends. CDR3 length: 13 amino acids. The germline gives CDR1 LNHDA, CDR2 SQIVND (reference sequence). DNA of the CDR3: TGTGCCAGTCGGAGGGGAGGGATTGTTGAAGCTTTCTTT. Its translation is CASRRGGIVEAFF.

The chain joins TRBV7-9 to TRBJ2-7, with TRBD1 matching over 8 bases. Germline V CDR1 and CDR2: SEHNR, FQNEAQ (reference sequence). V gave up 5 bases and J gave up 5 bases; unmatched junction bases: 2. CDR3 length equals 12 residues. In DNA, the CDR3 is TGTGCCAGCAGCCCGACAGGGGACGAGCAGTACGTC. Amino acids: CASSPTGDEQYV.

This clonotype was seen only a few times. The chain employs TRBV27 and TRBJ1-1, with TRBD1 as a possible D gene (5 bases). There are 11 residues in the CDR3. CDR1 is MNHEY and CDR2 is SMNVEV in the germline V gene (reference sequence). V lost 6 bases and J 5 bases, leaving 7 bases between the germline ends. CDR3 in amino acids: CASSQGTEAFF. CDR3 coding DNA: TGTGCCAGCAGCCAGGGTACTGAAGCTTTCTTT.

Many counts were recorded for this clonotype. The V and J genes are TRBV6-1 and TRBJ1-1, with D possibly matching TRBD1 (5 bases). V was pared by 10 bases and J by 4 bases, with 19 bases between. This CDR3 spans 14 amino acids. Germline-derived CDR1 and CDR2 are MNHNS and SASEGT. CDR3 loop: CAISLRGPLTEAFF. CDR3 nucleotide sequence: TGTGCCATCTCCCTCCGGGGCCCCCTCACTGAAGCTTTCTTT.

This clonotype was detected ten times or more. This chain joins TRBV12-3 or TRBV12-4 and TRBJ1-5; possibly TRBD1 for D (6 bases). This CDR3 comprises 15 residues. Trimming removed 6 bases at V and 4 bases at J, with 16 bases between. CDR3 region: CASSPGGGVNQPQHF. CDR3 DNA: TGTGCCAGCAGCCCGGGGGGGGGCGTAAATCAGCCCCAGCATTTT.

This clonotype is deemed medium-sized. The chain couples TRBV24-1 to TRBJ2-3; 7 nucleotides line up with TRBD2. Trimming at V came to 10 bases and at J to 4 bases, leaving 13 bases not matched to a gene. Looked up from germline, CDR1 is KGHDR and CDR2 is SFDVKD. CDR3 length: 15 amino acids. The chain's CDR3 is CATHSGGSRADTQYF. CDR3 in DNA: TGTGCCACACACAGTGGCGGGAGTCGTGCAGATACGCAGTATTTT.

This clonotype was seen only a few times. This sequence joins TRBV6-6 and TRBJ1-1; D remains ambiguous. The CDR3 has 11 residues. V dropped 5 bases and J dropped 6 bases, with 7 bases sitting between them. Germline V gives CDR1 MNHNY, CDR2 SVGAGI (reference sequence). The CDR3, as DNA: TGTGCCAGCAGTCTAGGGCCTGAAGCTTTCTTT. Protein product: CASSLGPEAFF.

Only a few counts were recorded for this clonotype. The chain has TRBV4-1 and TRBJ2-1; tentatively, D is TRBD1 or TRBD2 (6 bases each). CDR3 length: 14 residues. Germline loops: CDR1 MGHRA, CDR2 YSYEKL. V was shortened by 2 bases and J by 7 bases, with 12 bases between the two germline ends. The DNA of the CDR3 is TGCGCCAGCAGCCAACTGGTAGGGGGGAATGAGCAGTTCTTC. Amino acids: CASSQLVGGNEQFF.

The chain has TRBV4-1 and TRBJ2-3; D is possibly TRBD2 (5 bases). The V end lost 4 bases, the J end lost 6 bases, and 23 bases lay between the germline ends. CDR3 size: 17 residues. Looked up from germline, CDR1 is MGHRA and CDR2 is YSYEKL. The CDR3 sequence is CASSLRLLRVGVDTQYF. For the CDR3, the DNA is TGCGCCAGCAGCCTAAGGTTGTTGCGGGTTGGGGTCGATACGCAGTATTTT.

This clonotype appeared many times. The chain recombines TRBV10-1 with TRBJ2-2, with 9 bases that match TRBD2. The CDR3 contains 17 residues. Germline V gene lookup returns CDR1 WNHNN and CDR2 SYGVQD (reference sequence). V dropped 3 bases and J dropped 5; count of bases not matched to a gene: 10. The CDR3 region has the DNA TGCGCCAGCAGTGACCATACCAGCGGGAGGCGGACCGGGGAGCTGTTTTTT. This sequence encodes CASSDHTSGRRTGELFF.

This sequence joins TRBV12-3 or TRBV12-4 and TRBJ1-1; D might be TRBD1 (5 bases). Trimming took 6 bases from V and 0 from J, leaving 20 bases between them. The CDR3 is 17 amino acids. CDR3 in amino acids: CASSGALGQFMNTEAFF. The CDR3 nucleotides read TGTGCCAGCAGCGGGGCGTTAGGACAATTCATGAACACTGAAGCTTTCTTT.

This clonotype occurred many times. Here the CDR3 reads CASSFDSSYEQYV. CDR3 nucleotide sequence: TGTGCCAGCAGCTTTGACTCGTCCTACGAGCAGTACGTC. J is TRBJ2-7 and V is TRBV7-8, with D hard to call. Deletions cut 3 bases from V and 1 base from J, with 7 bases between. This CDR3 region has 13 residues. The germline gives CDR1 SGHVS, CDR2 FQNEAQ.

The CDR3 is CASSQESGSLQNTEAFF. In DNA, the CDR3 is TGTGCCAGCAGCCAAGAATCGGGCAGCCTACAGAACACTGAAGCTTTCTTT. The chain uses TRBV4-2 and TRBJ1-1; no clear D. In germline, CDR1 is LGHNA, CDR2 YNFKEQ. V lost 0 bases, J lost 1 base, and 15 bases lay in between. The CDR3 consists of 17 residues.

The gene calls are TRBV7-9 and TRBJ2-5; D might be TRBD2 (5 bases). This CDR3 contains 14 residues. Germline CDR1 is SEHNR and CDR2 is FQNEAQ (reference sequence). Trimming removed 5 bases at V and 3 bases at J, with 13 bases between. The CDR3 here is CASSPPDSEETQYF. The CDR3 bases are TGTGCCAGCAGCCCCCCGGACTCGGAAGAGACCCAGTACTTC.

This clonotype was counted only a few times. The V and J genes are TRBV27 and TRBJ2-1; 10 nucleotides agree with TRBD2. The germline V gene has CDR1 MNHEY and CDR2 SMNVEV (reference sequence). This CDR3 is 15 amino acids long. V shed 6 bases, J shed 8 bases, and the junction held 10 bases outside the gene matches. The CDR3 here is CASSTGTSAWDEQFF. Here the CDR3 DNA reads TGTGCCAGCAGCACCGGGACTAGCGCGTGGGATGAGCAGTTCTTC.

J is TRBJ2-7 and V is TRBV28; no reliable D call. Germline V CDR1 and CDR2: MDHEN, SYDVKM. Trimming took 3 bases from V and 0 from J, leaving 6 bases between them. The CDR3 spans 13 residues. The CDR3 loop reads CASSFAVSYEQYV. CDR3 DNA: TGTGCCAGCAGTTTTGCAGTCTCCTACGAGCAGTACGTC.